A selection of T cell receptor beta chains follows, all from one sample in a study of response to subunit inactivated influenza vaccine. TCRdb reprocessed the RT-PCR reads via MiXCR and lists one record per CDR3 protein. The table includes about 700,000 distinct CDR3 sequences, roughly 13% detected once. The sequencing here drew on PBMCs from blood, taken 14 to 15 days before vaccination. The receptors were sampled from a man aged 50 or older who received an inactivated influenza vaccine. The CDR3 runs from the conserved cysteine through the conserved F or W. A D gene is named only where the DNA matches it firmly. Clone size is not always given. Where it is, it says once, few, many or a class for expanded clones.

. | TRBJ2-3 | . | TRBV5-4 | CASSVTVSGNTDTQYF | TGTGCCAGCAGCGTCACAGTATCCGGGAACACAGATACGCAGTATTTT
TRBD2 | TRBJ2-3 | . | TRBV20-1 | CSARGGTSGKLYTQYF | TGCAGTGCTAGAGGTGGGACTAGCGGGAAGTTATATACGCAGTATTTT
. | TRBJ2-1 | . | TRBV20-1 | CSAASMEMHEQFF | TGCAGTGCCGCTTCAATGGAGATGCATGAGCAGTTCTTC
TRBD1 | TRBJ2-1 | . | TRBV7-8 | CASTDRARNEQFF | TGTGCCAGCACCGACAGGGCGCGCAATGAGCAGTTCTTC
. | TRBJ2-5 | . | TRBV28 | CASTPLVDQETQYF | TGTGCCAGCACACCGTTGGTTGATCAAGAGACCCAGTACTTC
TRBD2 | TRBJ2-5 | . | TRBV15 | CATSRDLSWGGETQYF | TGTGCCACCAGCAGAGATCTCTCTTGGGGGGGGGAGACCCAGTACTTC
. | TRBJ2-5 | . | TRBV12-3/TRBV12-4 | CASSLSSRETQYF | TGTGCCAGCAGTTTGTCTAGTCGAGAGACCCAGTACTTC
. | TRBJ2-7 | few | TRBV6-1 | CASSQDRSYEQYF | TGTGCCAGCAGTCAAGACAGGAGCTACGAGCAGTACTTC
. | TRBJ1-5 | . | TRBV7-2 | CASSVSGEPQHF | TGTGCCAGCAGCGTATCAGGAGAGCCCCAGCATTTT
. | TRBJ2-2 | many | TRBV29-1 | CSVGWDTGELFF | TGCAGCGTTGGGTGGGACACCGGGGAGCTGTTTTTT
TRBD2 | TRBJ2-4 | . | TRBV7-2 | CASGSGGAKNIQYF | TGTGCCAGCGGAAGCGGGGGGGCCAAAAACATTCAGTACTTC
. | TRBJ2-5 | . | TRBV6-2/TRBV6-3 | CASSYSLETGRETQYF | TGTGCCAGCAGTTACTCTCTCGAAACCGGACGGGAGACCCAGTACTTC
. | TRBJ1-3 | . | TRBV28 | CASSLPGAGGNTIYF | TGTGCCAGCAGTCTGCCGGGGGCTGGGGGAAACACCATATATTTT
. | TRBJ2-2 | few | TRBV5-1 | CASSGASGGSGELFF | TGCGCCAGCAGCGGGGCGTCAGGAGGATCCGGGGAGCTGTTTTTT
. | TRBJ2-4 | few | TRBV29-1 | CSVEGRAKNIQYF | TGCAGCGTCGAGGGGCGAGCCAAAAACATTCAGTACTTC
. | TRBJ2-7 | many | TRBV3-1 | CASSQDSGSYEQYF | TGTGCCAGCAGCCAAGACTCCGGTTCCTACGAGCAGTACTTC
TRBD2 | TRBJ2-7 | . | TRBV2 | CASSELVAGGLYEQYF | TGTGCCAGCAGTGAATTGGTAGCGGGGGGACTCTACGAGCAGTACTTC
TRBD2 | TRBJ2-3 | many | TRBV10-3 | CAISVAGPRTDTQYF | TGTGCCATCAGTGTAGCGGGGCCCCGCACAGATACGCAGTATTTT
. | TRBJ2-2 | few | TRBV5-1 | CASSLGRLTGELFF | TGCGCCAGCAGCTTGGGGCGTTTGACCGGGGAGCTGTTTTTT
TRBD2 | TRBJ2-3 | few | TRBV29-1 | CSVQGLAKSTDTQYF | TGCAGCGTTCAGGGACTAGCAAAGAGCACAGATACGCAGTATTTT
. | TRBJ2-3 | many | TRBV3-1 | CASSQGTTADTQYF | TGTGCCAGCAGCCAAGGTACTACGGCAGATACGCAGTATTTT
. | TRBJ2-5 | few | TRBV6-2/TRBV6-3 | CASSRQQETQYF | TGTGCCAGCTCACGACAGCAAGAGACCCAGTACTTC
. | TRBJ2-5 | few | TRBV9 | CASSARLGEIQYF | TGTGCCAGCAGCGCCCGACTAGGGGAGATCCAGTACTTC
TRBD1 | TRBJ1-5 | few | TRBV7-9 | CASSHKDGTGNQPQHF | TGTGCCAGCAGTCACAAGGACGGGACAGGTAATCAGCCCCAGCATTTT
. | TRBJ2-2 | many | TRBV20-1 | CSARDQGPGELFF | TGCAGTGCTAGAGATCAAGGGCCCGGGGAGCTGTTTTTT
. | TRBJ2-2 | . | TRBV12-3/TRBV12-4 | CASRGDPNTGELFF | TGTGCCAGCAGGGGGGATCCGAACACCGGGGAGCTGTTTTTT
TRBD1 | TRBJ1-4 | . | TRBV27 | CASSFPGQGEGYEKLFF | TGTGCCAGCAGTTTCCCGGGACAGGGGGAAGGTTACGAAAAACTGTTTTTT
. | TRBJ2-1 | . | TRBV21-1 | CASSNGAPWYNEQFF | TGTGCCAGCAGCAACGGGGCCCCATGGTACAATGAGCAGTTCTTC
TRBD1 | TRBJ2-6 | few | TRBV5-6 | CASSFWTGGSGANVLTF | TGTGCCAGCAGCTTTTGGACAGGGGGCTCTGGGGCCAACGTCCTGACTTTC
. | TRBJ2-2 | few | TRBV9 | CASSVGAGEFPGELFF | TGTGCCAGCAGCGTAGGCGCAGGGGAGTTTCCCGGGGAGCTGTTTTTT
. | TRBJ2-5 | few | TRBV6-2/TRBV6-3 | CASSRGRLGTQYF | TGTGCCAGCAGTCGGGGGAGACTGGGGACCCAGTACTTC
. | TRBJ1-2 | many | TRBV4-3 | CASSQDPGRANGYTF | TGCGCCAGCAGCCAAGATCCCGGCAGGGCTAACGGCTACACCTTC
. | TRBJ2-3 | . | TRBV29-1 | CSVGGFTDTQYF | TGCAGCGTTGGAGGGTTTACAGATACGCAGTATTTT
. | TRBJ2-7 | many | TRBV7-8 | CASSFGRLSYEQYF | TGTGCCAGCAGCTTCGGCAGGTTAAGCTACGAGCAGTACTTC
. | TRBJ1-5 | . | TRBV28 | CASSLRGGRNQPQHF | TGTGCCAGCAGTTTAAGGGGAGGGAGGAATCAGCCCCAGCATTTT
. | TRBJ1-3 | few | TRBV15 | CATSRDRGSSGNTIYF | TGTGCCACCAGCAGAGATCGGGGGAGCTCTGGAAACACCATATATTTT
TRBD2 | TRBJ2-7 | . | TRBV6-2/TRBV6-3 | CASSPGLAGGNRYEQYF | TGTGCCAGCAGCCCGGGACTAGCGGGAGGTAATAGGTACGAGCAGTACTTC
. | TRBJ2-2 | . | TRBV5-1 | CASSNVNTGELFF | TGCGCCAGCAGTAATGTGAACACCGGGGAGCTGTTTTTT
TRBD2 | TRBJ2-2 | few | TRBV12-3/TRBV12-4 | CASSRLAGGRVTGELFF | TGTGCCAGCAGTCGGCTAGCGGGGGGGCGGGTCACCGGGGAGCTGTTTTTT
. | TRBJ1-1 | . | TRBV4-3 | CASSQGLLRGSTEAFF | TGCGCCAGCAGCCAGGGGCTATTGCGTGGATCGACTGAAGCTTTCTTT
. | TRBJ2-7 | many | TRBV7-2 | CASSLFTGNEQYF | TGTGCCAGCAGCTTATTCACAGGGAACGAGCAGTACTTC
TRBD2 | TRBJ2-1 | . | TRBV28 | CASSSFRRLAGGPNNEQFF | TGTGCCAGCAGTTCCTTCCGTAGACTAGCGGGAGGGCCGAACAATGAGCAGTTCTTC
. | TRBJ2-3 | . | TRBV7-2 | CASSSRVGRIDTQYF | TGTGCCAGCAGCTCCCGGGTAGGAAGGATTGATACGCAGTATTTT
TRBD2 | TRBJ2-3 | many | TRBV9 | CASSRQLAGGTDTQYF | TGTGCCAGCAGCAGACAACTAGCGGGGGGCACAGATACGCAGTATTTT
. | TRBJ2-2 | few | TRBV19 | CASSWFPGELFF | TGTGCCAGTAGTTGGTTCCCCGGGGAGCTGTTTTTT
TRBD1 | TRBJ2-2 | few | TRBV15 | CATSRGYGTGYTGELFF | TGTGCCACCAGCAGAGGGTACGGGACAGGATACACCGGGGAGCTGTTTTTT
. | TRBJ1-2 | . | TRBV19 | CASTKDRSGYTF | TGTGCCAGTACGAAGGACAGATCAGGCTACACCTTC
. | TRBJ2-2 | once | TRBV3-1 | CASSRPPTGELFF | TGTGCCAGCAGCCGACCGCCCACCGGGGAGCTGTTTTTT
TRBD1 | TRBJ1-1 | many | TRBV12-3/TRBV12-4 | CASSPGTGGATEAFF | TGTGCCAGCAGTCCGGGGACAGGGGGGGCCACTGAAGCTTTCTTT
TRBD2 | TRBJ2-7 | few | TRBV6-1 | CASSLEQREGHHEQYF | TGTGCCAGCAGCCTCGAACAGCGGGAGGGCCACCACGAGCAGTACTTC
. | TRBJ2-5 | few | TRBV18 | CASSPTGIQETQYF | TGTGCCAGCTCACCGACAGGTATCCAAGAGACCCAGTACTTC
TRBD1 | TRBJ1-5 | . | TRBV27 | CASSLSPGGQPQHF | TGTGCCAGCAGTTTATCGCCAGGGGGTCAGCCCCAGCATTTT